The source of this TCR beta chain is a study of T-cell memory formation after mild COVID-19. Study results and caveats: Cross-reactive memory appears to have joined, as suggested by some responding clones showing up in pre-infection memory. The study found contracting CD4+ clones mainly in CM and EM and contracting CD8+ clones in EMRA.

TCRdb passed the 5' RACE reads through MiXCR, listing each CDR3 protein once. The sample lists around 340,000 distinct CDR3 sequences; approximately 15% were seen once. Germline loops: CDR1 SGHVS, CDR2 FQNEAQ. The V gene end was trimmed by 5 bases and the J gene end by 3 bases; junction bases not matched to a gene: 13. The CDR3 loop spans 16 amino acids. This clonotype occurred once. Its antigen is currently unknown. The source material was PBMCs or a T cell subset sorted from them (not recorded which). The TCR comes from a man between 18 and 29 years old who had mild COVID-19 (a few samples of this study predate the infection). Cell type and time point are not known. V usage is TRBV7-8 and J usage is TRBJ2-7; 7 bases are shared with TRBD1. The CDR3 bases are TGTGCCAGCAGCCGACAGGGAGCAGGGGCACTCTACGAGCAGTACTTC. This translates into CASSRQGAGALYEQYF.